The TCR beta chain under discussion was sequenced for a study of shared clonotypes between healthy human individuals. This table comes from immunoSEQ multiplex PCR, and its TCRdb copy is limited to in-frame clones, with some not included. The sample lists about 490,000 clones, 70% to 80% occurring once. Per germline, CDR1 GTSNPN and CDR2 SVGIG (reference sequence). The V end was cut by 0 bases, the J end by 3 bases, with 11 bases between. The CDR3 loop spans 14 amino acids. This clone was seen only a few times. This receptor was taken from a woman in her thirties or forties in good health. Some clones in this sample may be carry-over from other donors' samples. The sequenced sample consisted of PBMCs. J is TRBJ1-1 and V is TRBV30; D possibly corresponds to TRBD1 (6 bases). The CDR3 spells CAWSVNREDTEAFF. DNA for the CDR3: TGTGCCTGGAGTGTAAACAGGGAGGACACTGAAGCTTTCTTT.